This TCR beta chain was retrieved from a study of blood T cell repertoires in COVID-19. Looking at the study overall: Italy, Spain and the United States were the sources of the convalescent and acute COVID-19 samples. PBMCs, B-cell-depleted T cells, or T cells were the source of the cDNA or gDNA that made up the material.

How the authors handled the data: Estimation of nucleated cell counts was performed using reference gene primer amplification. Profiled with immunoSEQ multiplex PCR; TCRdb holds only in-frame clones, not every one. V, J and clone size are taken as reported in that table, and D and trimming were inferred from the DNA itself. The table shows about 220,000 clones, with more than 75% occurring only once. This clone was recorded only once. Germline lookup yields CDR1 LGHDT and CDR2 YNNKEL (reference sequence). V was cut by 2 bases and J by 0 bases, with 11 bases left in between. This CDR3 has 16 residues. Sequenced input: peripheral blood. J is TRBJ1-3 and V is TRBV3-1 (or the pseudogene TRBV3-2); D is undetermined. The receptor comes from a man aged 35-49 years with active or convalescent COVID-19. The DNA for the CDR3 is TGTGCCAGCAGCCAAACGGAGGCCCGCTCTGGAAACACCATATATTTT. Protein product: CASSQTEARSGNTIYF.